This T cell receptor (beta chain) comes out of a study of T-cell reconstitution after alpha-beta-depleted transplantation in children. Unique molecular identifiers were incorporated when the TCRbeta library was constructed. TCRdb analysed the PCR reads with MiXCR anew, one entry per CDR3 protein. This sample has 450,000 to 600,000 distinct CDR3 sequences, with 32% found just once. Trimming cost V 6 bases and J 2 bases; bases outside gene matches: 5. Germline CDR1 reads LNHDA; CDR2 reads SQIVND (reference sequence). This CDR3 is built from 14 residues. Sequenced here: PBMCs from the stem cell graft donor, sampled from the stem cell graft. The gene calls are TRBV19 and TRBJ1-1; 8 bases are shared with TRBD1. This receptor was identified in a human donor who donated a stem cell graft to a child with aplastic anemia. The CDR3 sequence: CASRADRANTEAFF. In DNA form, the CDR3 reads TGTGCCAGTAGGGCGGACAGGGCAAACACTGAAGCTTTCTTT.